This passage covers 31 T cell receptor beta chains from one sample sequenced in a study of OX40 agonist ivuxolimab in advanced cancers. Receptors were amplified or captured by the immunoSEQ multiplex PCR assay. The immuneACCESS repertoire file appears here via TCRdb, limited to in-frame rearrangements. These files lack a portion of the clones; in checked studies, under half of the deficit traces to unresolved V genes, and the cause of the others is not known. The sample data list tens of thousands of clones, and roughly 82% of these were observed just once. Roughly 10% of the sample is taken by the ten largest. This sample comprised CD4+ or CD8+ T cells sorted from blood, obtained in a trial of the OX40 agonist ivuxolimab. These receptors were obtained from an adult with an advanced solid tumor such as melanoma, head and neck, liver or kidney cancer.

V is TRBV4-1 and J is TRBJ2-1; TRBD2 aligns across 7 bases. V trimming: 4 bases; J trimming: 2 bases; junction bases outside the gene matches: 11. The germline CDR1 and CDR2 sequences are MGHRA and YSYEKL. The CDR3 length is 17 residues. DNA for the CDR3: TGCGCCAGCAGCCTAAGAGGGCTAGCGGAGACCTACAATGAGCAGTTCTTC. Translating it yields CASSLRGLAETYNEQFF.

This chain uses TRBV9 with TRBJ1-2, with a weak D call TRBD1 (6 bases). The CDR3 covers 14 residues. Trimming removed 4 bases from V and 2 bases from J, with 12 bases in between. The germline V gene encodes CDR1 SGDLS and CDR2 YYNGEE. CDR3 sequence (DNA): TGTGCCAGCAGCCCGGAGGGGGTGAACTATGGCTACACCTTC. It codes for CASSPEGVNYGYTF.

V is TRBV10-3 and J is TRBJ2-7; the D gene could be TRBD1 or TRBD2 (5 bases each). Germline CDR1 is ENHRY and CDR2 is SYGVKD. The CDR3 sequence is 12 residues long. Trimming left V 9 bases short and J 7 bases short, with 16 bases between. The CDR3 nucleotides are TGTGCCATTGGGGACGGAGGCAGTGAGCAGTACGTC. The encoded protein is CAIGDGGSEQYV.

V is TRBV7-9 and J is TRBJ2-1; the match to TRBD2 covers 7 bases. The V segment lost 5 bases and the J segment 6 bases; nucleotides outside the gene matches: 10. Germline V gives CDR1 SEHNR, CDR2 FQNEAQ (reference sequence). This CDR3 has 15 amino acids. This CDR3 is CASSRSGGRANEQFF. As DNA, the CDR3 is TGTGCCAGCAGCCGTAGTGGTGGGAGGGCCAATGAGCAGTTCTTC.

This clone ranks as medium-sized. The rearrangement joins TRBV5-5 to TRBJ2-1; no definite D call. The V end was cut by 6 bases, the J end by 10 bases, with 14 bases between. The CDR3 has 12 residues. Germline-derived CDR1 and CDR2 are SGHKS and YYEKEE (reference sequence). The CDR3: CASTLTGPEQFF. The CDR3 DNA is TGTGCCAGCACCCTAACCGGGCCGGAGCAGTTCTTC. The full variable domain, with the rest looked up from reference TRBV5-5 and TRBJ2-1, is DAGVTQSPTHLIKTRGQQVTLRCSPISGHKSVSWYQQVLGQGPQFIFQYYEKEERGRGNFPDRFSARQFPNYSSELNVNALLLGDSALYLCASTLTGPEQFFGPGTRLTVL.

The chain couples TRBV5-8 to TRBJ2-3; possibly TRBD1 or TRBD2 for D (5 bases each). CDR1 is SGHTS and CDR2 is YDEGEE in the germline V gene. CDR3 length: 16 amino acids. Trimming left V 1 base short and J 8 bases short, with 20 bases between. CDR3 protein: CASSLLKLGNGATQYF. Written as DNA, the CDR3 is TGTGCCAGCAGCTTGCTTAAACTCGGGAACGGGGCTACGCAGTATTTT. Full variable domain (outside the CDR3, taken from reference TRBV5-8 and TRBJ2-3): EAGVTQSPTHLIKTRGQQATLRCSPISGHTSVYWYQQALGLGLQFLLWYDEGEERNRGNFPPRFSGRQFPNYSSELNVNALELEDSALYLCASSLLKLGNGATQYFGPGTRLTVL.

This chain connects TRBV2 to TRBJ2-1, with D possibly being TRBD2 (5 bases). Per the germline V gene, CDR1 is SNHLY and CDR2 is FYNNEI. CDR3 size: 18 residues. V was clipped by 3 bases and J by 3 bases, with 21 bases between them. The CDR3 DNA is TGTGCCAGCAGTGAGGACCATCTAGCTGGCGCAGGCTACAATGAGCAGTTCTTC. Translation: CASSEDHLAGAGYNEQFF. The full variable domain, in which reference TRBV2 and TRBJ2-1 provide the parts outside the CDR3, is EPEVTQTPSHQVTQMGQEVILRCVPISNHLYFYWYRQILGQKVEFLVSFYNNEISEKSEIFDDQFSVERPDGSNFTLKIRSTKLEDSAMYFCASSEDHLAGAGYNEQFFGPGTRLTVL.

This clone showed up just once. The chain combines TRBV30 with TRBJ2-7, with D unclear. CDR3 length: 12 residues. Between the trimmed V and J ends, which lost 4 bases and 0 bases, there was a span of 7 bases. The germline V gene has CDR1 GTSNPN and CDR2 SVGIG (reference sequence). CDR3 in amino acids: CAWNGRSYEQYF. CDR3 bases: TGTGCCTGGAATGGACGCTCCTACGAGCAGTACTTC.

In DNA, the CDR3 is TGTGCCAGCAGTTTAGGGCGGCGGCAGGCGGACGAGCAGTTCTTC. Its translation: CASSLGRRQADEQFF. V is TRBV27 and J is TRBJ2-1; D is unclear. V gave up 2 bases and J gave up 10 bases, with 18 bases separating them. Germline-derived CDR1 and CDR2 are MNHEY and SMNVEV (reference sequence). The CDR3 is 15 amino acids.

V usage is TRBV30 and J usage is TRBJ1-5; TRBD1 is a possible D gene (5 bases). There are 15 residues in the CDR3. Trimming pared 3 bases from V and 2 bases from J, leaving 14 bases between. Germline CDR1 and CDR2: GTSNPN and SVGIG (reference sequence). CDR3 protein: CAWSRGTNGNQPQHF. As DNA, the CDR3 is TGTGCCTGGAGCCGGGGCACCAACGGCAATCAGCCCCAGCATTTT.

J is TRBJ1-2 and V is TRBV28, with D maybe TRBD1 (5 bases). V was clipped by 6 bases and J by 8 bases, with 13 bases between them. CDR3 size: 12 residues. Germline V gene lookup returns CDR1 MDHEN and CDR2 SYDVKM. The CDR3 sequence is CASSGGGRGYTF. CDR3 DNA sequence: TGTGCCAGCAGCGGTGGGGGTCGGGGCTACACCTTC.

This chain connects TRBV30 to TRBJ2-2; 7 bases fit TRBD2. Germline V CDR1 and CDR2: GTSNPN, SVGIG (reference sequence). This CDR3 region has 16 residues. V gave up 2 bases and J gave up 4 bases; unmatched junction bases: 10. This CDR3 reads CAWSSAAGLPTGELFF. The CDR3 DNA reads TGTGCCTGGAGTAGTGCAGCGGGGTTGCCCACCGGGGAGCTGTTTTTT.

The chain employs TRBV18 and TRBJ2-2; no firm D call. This CDR3 spans 16 amino acids. Germline V CDR1 and CDR2: KGHSH, LQKENI. Trimming left V 3 bases short and J 1 base short, with 12 bases between. CDR3 residues: CASSPPFAENTGELFF. The CDR3 region has the DNA TGTGCCAGCTCACCGCCCTTTGCGGAGAACACCGGGGAGCTGTTTTTT.

The rearrangement uses TRBV6-6 and TRBJ1-5; maybe TRBD1 (5 bases). The ends were cut back, 10 bases at V and 4 bases at J, with 17 bases in the middle. This CDR3 is 14 amino acids long. Germline values: CDR1 MNHNY, CDR2 SVGAGI (reference sequence). The CDR3 loop reads CATEGEGGNQPQHF. The DNA for the CDR3 is TGTGCCACGGAAGGGGAGGGAGGAAATCAGCCCCAGCATTTT.

The J gene is TRBJ1-1, the V gene TRBV6-6; TRBD1 might be the D (5 bases). This CDR3 is 16 amino acids long. V shed 6 bases and J shed 0 bases, with 17 bases lying between them. CDR1 MNHNY and CDR2 SVGAGI come from the germline V gene (reference sequence). The chain's CDR3 is CASRTIRGLMNTEAFF. As DNA, the CDR3 is TGTGCCAGCAGAACAATCCGGGGCCTCATGAACACTGAAGCTTTCTTT.

The genes are TRBV7-8 and TRBJ1-5; possible D gene TRBD1, 6 bases. There are 18 residues in the CDR3. The V gene's germline CDR1 is SGHVS and CDR2 FQNEAQ. Trimming took 5 bases from V and 7 from J, leaving 27 bases between them. The CDR3 bases are TGTGCCAGCAGCCCCCCTCTGGGGGGTGGTAGGCAGGGGCAGCCCCAGCATTTT. It is translated as CASSPPLGGGRQGQPQHF.

This clone was observed a handful of times. As DNA, the CDR3 is TGTGCCAGCAGCTTAAAGACAGGACTAGCGGGAGTTCATGAGCAGTTCTTC. Translation gives CASSLKTGLAGVHEQFF. This chain joins TRBV7-3 and TRBJ2-1, with TRBD2 matching 13 bases. J was trimmed by 8 bases and V by 1 base; bases with no gene match: 8. Germline CDR1 SGHTA, CDR2 FQGTGA. The CDR3 has 17 residues.

The J gene is TRBJ1-2, the V gene TRBV4-2, with D hard to call. Germline CDR1 and CDR2: LGHNA and YNFKEQ. This CDR3 has 12 residues. Between the trimmed V and J ends, which lost 5 bases and 4 bases, there was a span of 8 bases. In DNA form, the CDR3 reads TGTGCCAGCAGCTTGATAGGCTATGGCTACACCTTC. Translating it yields CASSLIGYGYTF.

This chain joins TRBV27 and TRBJ1-2, with 7 positions matching TRBD1. Trimming removed 7 bases from V and 4 bases from J; junction bases left unmatched: 9. Germline V lookup: CDR1 MNHEY, CDR2 SMNVEV (reference sequence). The CDR3 runs 14 residues. The DNA for the CDR3 is TGTGCCAGCACCCCGGGGCAGGGGGGCTATGGCTACACCTTC. It specifies CASTPGQGGYGYTF.

The chain carries TRBV28 and TRBJ1-6, with 10 bases fitting TRBD1. The CDR3 extends over 14 amino acids. CDR1 and CDR2 from the germline V gene are MDHEN and SYDVKM. V shed 6 bases, J shed 8 bases, and the junction held 4 bases outside the gene matches. CDR3 in amino acids: CASSPTGGYSPLHF. DNA of the CDR3: TGTGCCAGCAGCCCGACAGGGGGCTATTCACCCCTCCACTTT.

The genes are TRBV28 and TRBJ2-7; either TRBD1 or TRBD2 may fit D (5 bases each). The CDR3 loop spans 12 amino acids. The V and J ends lost 2 bases and 6 bases respectively, with 8 bases between them. The germline V gene encodes CDR1 MDHEN and CDR2 SYDVKM. The CDR3 sequence is CASSLRGAEQYF. Written as DNA, the CDR3 is TGTGCCAGCAGTTTAAGAGGGGCCGAGCAGTACTTC.

This chain joins TRBV5-4 and TRBJ2-1; D is perhaps TRBD1 (6 bases). Germline V gene data show CDR1 as SGHNT and CDR2 as YYREEE (reference sequence). The CDR3 consists of 15 residues. Trimming removed 2 bases at V and 1 base at J, with 10 bases between. CDR3 in DNA: TGTGCCAGCAGCTTCTACAGGGATTCCTACAATGAGCAGTTCTTC. It specifies CASSFYRDSYNEQFF.

This clone appeared a few times. The chain couples TRBV19 to TRBJ2-7; 8 positions match TRBD1. The CDR3 contains 13 residues. With V trimmed by 6 bases and J by 5 bases, 6 bases remained unmatched. Per germline, CDR1 LNHDA and CDR2 SQIVND (reference sequence). CDR3 amino acids: CASSTVTGDEQYF. CDR3 coding DNA: TGTGCCAGTAGCACGGTGACAGGGGACGAGCAGTACTTC. Using reference TRBV19 and TRBJ2-7 for the parts outside the CDR3, the full variable domain is DGGITQSPKYLFRKEGQNVTLSCEQNLNHDAMYWYRQDPGQGLRLIYYSQIVNDFQKGDIAEGYSVSREKKESFPLTVTSAQKNPTAFYLCASSTVTGDEQYFGPGTRLTVT.

This clone was counted between two and nine times. The J gene is TRBJ1-1, the V gene TRBV2; possible D gene TRBD1, 5 bases. The CDR3 loop spans 14 amino acids. Germline V lookup: CDR1 SNHLY, CDR2 FYNNEI. Between the trimmed V and J ends, which lost 2 bases and 5 bases, there was a span of 12 bases. CDR3 in amino acids: CASSEQGRGTEAFF. In DNA, the CDR3 is TGTGCCAGCAGTGAACAAGGACGGGGGACTGAAGCTTTCTTT.

In nucleotides, the CDR3 is TGTGCCAGCAGCACCACAGGCGCCGCAACTAATGAAAAACTGTTTTTT. Amino acid sequence: CASSTTGAATNEKLFF. J is TRBJ1-4 and V is TRBV5-4; TRBD1 might be the D (5 bases). Germline assignment: CDR1 SGHNT and CDR2 YYREEE (reference sequence). The V end was cut by 4 bases, the J end by 0 bases, with 13 bases between. This CDR3 comprises 16 residues.

The J gene is TRBJ2-3, the V gene TRBV6-4, with 11 bases identical to TRBD2. The CDR3 length is 17 residues. Germline CDR1 is MRHNA and CDR2 is SNTAGT. V was clipped by 0 bases and J by 4 bases; unmatched bases: 6. The CDR3 coding sequence is TGTGCCAGCAGTGACTCGAATAGCGGGGGGGCCCCAGATACGCAGTATTTT. Translating it yields CASSDSNSGGAPDTQYF.

In its sample, this clone was seen once. The J gene is TRBJ2-5, the V gene TRBV9, with D hard to call. Looked up from germline, CDR1 is SGDLS and CDR2 is YYNGEE. This CDR3 region has 16 residues. Trimming left V 3 bases short and J 0 bases short, with 15 bases between. The CDR3 here is CASSASAGLDQETQYF. Written as DNA, the CDR3 is TGTGCCAGCAGCGCGTCAGCCGGCTTGGACCAAGAGACCCAGTACTTC.

The chain uses TRBV4-1 and TRBJ2-7, with D perhaps TRBD1 (6 bases). Trimming stripped 0 bases from V and 6 bases from J, with 15 bases between. The CDR3 is 15 residues long. Germline values: CDR1 MGHRA, CDR2 YSYEKL. CDR3 bases: TGCGCCAGCAGCCAAGAAATAGAACAGGGACGCGAGCAGTACTTC. Residues: CASSQEIEQGREQYF.

DNA for the CDR3: TGTGCCAGCAGCCCAGAGCGGACTAGCGGGCTTAGAGGCGCCGGGGAGCTGTTTTTT. It codes for CASSPERTSGLRGAGELFF. The chain uses TRBV11-1 and TRBJ2-2; TRBD2 aligns across 11 bases. V lost 5 bases to trimming and J lost 6 bases; unmatched junction nucleotides: 17. Germline assignment: CDR1 SGHAT and CDR2 FQDESV (reference sequence). The CDR3 is 19 amino acids. Filled out from reference TRBV11-1 and TRBJ2-2, the complete variable domain reads EAEVAQSPRYKITEKSQAVAFWCDPISGHATLYWYRQILGQGPELLVQFQDESVVDDSQLPKDRFSAERLKGVDSTLKIQPAELGDSAMYLCASSPERTSGLRGAGELFFGEGSRLTVL.

This clone was detected only once. The chain has TRBV7-8 and TRBJ2-5, with unresolved D. Germline lookup yields CDR1 SGHVS and CDR2 FQNEAQ. V lost 5 bases, J lost 2 bases, and 3 bases lay in between. The CDR3 totals 11 residues. For the CDR3, the DNA is TGTGCCAGCAGCCTGCAAGAGACCCAGTACTTC. As protein: CASSLQETQYF.

The V call is TRBV7-2, the J call TRBJ2-3; 8 positions match TRBD1. The length of the CDR3 is 14 residues. Germline-derived CDR1 and CDR2 are SGHTA and FQGNSA. J gave up 5 bases and V 4 bases, and 5 bases lay outside the gene matches. CDR3 in DNA: TGTGCCAGCAGCTACAGTACAGGGGGAGATACGCAGTATTTT. Its protein product is CASSYSTGGDTQYF. The full variable domain, completed using reference TRBV7-2 and TRBJ2-3, is GAGVSQSPSNKVTEKGKDVELRCDPISGHTALYWYRQSLGQGLEFLIYFQGNSAPDKSGLPSDRFSAERTGGSVSTLTIQRTQQEDSAVYLCASSYSTGGDTQYFGPGTRLTVL.